Reported below is one TCR beta chain. Per the original data handling: Quantification of nucleated cells was approximated via reference gene primer amplification. Generated by immunoSEQ multiplex PCR, the TCRdb table keeps only in-frame clones and is missing some. V and J calls plus clone size are reproduced from that table; the DNA served to infer D and trimming. The sample has approximately 230,000 clones; just over 85% are singletons. The data were obtained in a study of blood T cell repertoires in COVID-19. Overall study context: COVID-19 samples from acute and convalescent phases originated in the United States, Italy and Spain.

Sequencing input: peripheral blood. The TCR sequence derives from an elderly man with acute or convalescent COVID-19.

The CDR3: CASSPGQGAVVMAYEQYF. The DNA for the CDR3 is TGTGCCAGCAGCCCGGGACAGGGGGCGGTCGTGATGGCCTACGAGCAGTACTTC. The chain recombines TRBV11-2 with TRBJ2-7; TRBD1 matches 12 bases. The germline V gene has CDR1 SGHAT and CDR2 FQNNGV. This CDR3 contains 18 residues. J gave up 2 bases and V 5 bases, and 13 bases lay outside the gene matches.